These T cell receptor beta chains were read from a single sample in a study of OX40 agonist ivuxolimab in advanced cancers. Repertoires were generated with immunoSEQ multiplex PCR, while TCRdb's copy carries only in-frame clones and drops some. Among some 60,000 clones, roughly nine tenths were seen once, and the ten largest hold 3% to 4.5%. The sequenced sample was CD4+ or CD8+ T cells sorted from blood, obtained in a trial of the OX40 agonist ivuxolimab. The receptors derive from an adult with an advanced solid tumor such as melanoma, head and neck, liver or kidney cancer. CDR3s leave out the opening cysteine and the closing phenylalanine or tryptophan.

V: TRBV9
CDR3: ASSFSGSSYEQY

V: TRBV29-1
CDR3: SASTSGYEQY

V: TRBV7-9
CDR3: ASSSLLAGSLDTQY

V: TRBV9
CDR3: ASSVGWRGEQY

V: TRBV11-2
CDR3: ASSLGDYSSYEQY

V: TRBV5-6
CDR3: ASSSGTGYRGQY

V: TRBV7-6
CDR3: ASSRVTGGRDTEAF

V: TRBV7-9
CDR3: ASSFLADQETQY

V: TRBV10-3
CDR3: AISHGTGVTYEQY

V: TRBV27
CDR3: ASSFGDYNEQF

V: TRBV27
CDR3: ASSPSGSNTGELF

V: TRBV10-2
CDR3: ASSESSFPGDEQF

V: TRBV7-7
CDR3: ASAPGTGELF